One and the same sample provided the 13 T cell receptor beta chains below, sequenced in a study of cytomegalovirus exposure and HLA in healthy donors. Researchers ran the PCR with 60 Vbeta and 13 Jbeta primers. The protocol was immunoSEQ multiplex PCR, while the TCRdb copy is restricted to in-frame clones and leaves out a portion. The sample data list some 71,000 clones. Material for sequencing was PBMCs. All receptors derive from a woman aged 25 to 39 in good health and CMV-seronegative.

The chain combines TRBV20-1 with TRBJ1-2; D is perhaps TRBD1 (5 bases). The germline V gene has CDR1 DFQATT and CDR2 SNEGSKA (reference sequence). Trimming cost V 5 bases and J 4 bases, with 8 bases left between them. This CDR3 contains 11 residues. The CDR3 DNA follows: TGCAGTGCTCAGGGTGGCTATGGCTACACCTTC. Amino acid sequence: CSAQGGYGYTF.

The V and J genes are TRBV5-5 and TRBJ1-2, with 8 bases fitting TRBD1. The CDR3 has 14 residues. Per the germline V gene, CDR1 is SGHKS and CDR2 is YYEKEE (reference sequence). The trim removed 0 bases at V and 5 bases at J, leaving 3 bases unmatched. CDR3 residues: CASSLDRGWYGYTF. For the CDR3, the DNA is TGTGCCAGCAGCTTGGACAGGGGGTGGTATGGCTACACCTTC.

The rearrangement links TRBV6-5 to TRBJ2-2, with D unresolved. This CDR3 is built from 13 residues. Germline lookup yields CDR1 MNHEY and CDR2 SVGAGI. Between the trimmed V and J ends, which lost 8 bases and 5 bases, there was a span of 12 bases. The CDR3 is CASQVDGTGELFF. Here the CDR3 DNA reads TGTGCCAGCCAAGTTGACGGGACCGGGGAGCTGTTTTTT.

The chain joins TRBV5-1 to TRBJ2-2; D is perhaps TRBD2 (6 bases). The germline gives CDR1 SGHRS, CDR2 YFSETQ. The CDR3 has 12 amino acids. The germline V and J ends were trimmed by 6 bases and 7 bases, with 10 bases remaining between them. Here the CDR3 reads CASTDGSGELFF. CDR3 nucleotides: TGCGCCAGCACGGACGGGAGCGGGGAGCTGTTTTTT.

The rearrangement joins TRBV6-5 to TRBJ1-2, with D maybe TRBD1 (6 bases). The V end lost 4 bases, the J end lost 7 bases, and 13 bases lay between the germline ends. The germline gives CDR1 MNHEY, CDR2 SVGAGI. CDR3 length equals 13 residues. For the CDR3, the DNA is TGTGCCAGCAGTTCGACAGGTGGATCTGGCTACACCTTC. This translates into CASSSTGGSGYTF.

The genes are TRBV14 and TRBJ2-5; 9 nucleotides align to TRBD1. The CDR3 contains 15 residues. V lost 4 bases and J lost 5; bases outside the gene matches: 8. CDR1 is SGHDN and CDR2 is FVKESK in the germline V gene. CDR3: CASSPRTGVEETQYF. The CDR3 nucleotides read TGTGCCAGCAGCCCCCGGACAGGGGTAGAGGAGACCCAGTACTTC.

The genes are TRBV4-3 and TRBJ1-2; tentative D call: TRBD1 (6 bases). There are 16 residues in the CDR3. Trimming removed 0 bases at V and 6 bases at J, with 17 bases between. Germline V gives CDR1 LGHNA, CDR2 YSLEER. The CDR3 region has the DNA TGCGCCAGCAGCCAAGATCGGGCAGGGGATTTGGATGGCTACACCTTC. Its protein product is CASSQDRAGDLDGYTF.

The chain couples TRBV4-1 to TRBJ2-7; maybe TRBD2 (5 bases). The CDR3 has 13 amino acids. Trimming pared 4 bases from V and 6 bases from J, leaving 13 bases between. Germline CDR1 and CDR2: MGHRA and YSYEKL. This CDR3 reads CASSRTAGGEQYF. The CDR3 DNA is TGCGCCAGCAGCCGGACTGCCGGCGGCGAGCAGTACTTC.

The chain joins TRBV6-5 to TRBJ2-3; D remains ambiguous. This CDR3 has 14 amino acids. The germline V gene encodes CDR1 MNHEY and CDR2 SVGAGI. The V and J ends lost 6 bases and 2 bases respectively, with 12 bases between them. DNA for the CDR3: TGTGCCAGCAGCGGCCGGCGGTACACAGATACGCAGTATTTT. It codes for CASSGRRYTDTQYF.

The chain has TRBV9 and TRBJ1-1; 9 bases match TRBD1. After removal of 3 bases from V and 5 bases from J, the junction contained 5 bases not matched to a gene. Germline values: CDR1 SGDLS, CDR2 YYNGEE. CDR3 size: 14 residues. Here the CDR3 reads CASSGGTGLTEAFF. As DNA, the CDR3 is TGTGCCAGCAGCGGGGGGACAGGGTTGACTGAAGCTTTCTTT.

This rearrangement joins TRBV19 to TRBJ2-7; tentatively, D is TRBD2 (6 bases). Trimming removed 4 bases from V and 3 bases from J, with 10 bases in between. Per the germline V gene, CDR1 is LNHDA and CDR2 is SQIVND (reference sequence). The CDR3 contains 13 residues. CDR3: CASSRREGYEQYF. The CDR3 DNA reads TGTGCCAGTAGTAGGAGGGAAGGCTACGAGCAGTACTTC.

This sequence joins TRBV6-5 and TRBJ1-1; D uncertain. CDR1 MNHEY and CDR2 SVGAGI come from the germline V gene. The CDR3 is made up of 15 amino acids. Deletions cut 0 bases from V and 1 base from J, with 9 bases between. The CDR3: CASSYSRGPNTEAFF. CDR3 DNA sequence: TGTGCCAGCAGTTACTCTCGGGGTCCGAACACTGAAGCTTTCTTT.

The chain uses TRBV10-3 and TRBJ2-1; D is ambiguous. Germline V gene lookup returns CDR1 ENHRY and CDR2 SYGVKD. Trimming removed 10 bases from V and 5 bases from J, with 12 bases in between. CDR3 length equals 12 residues. CDR3 sequence: CATSPRDNEQFF. CDR3 in DNA: TGTGCCACCTCTCCTCGGGACAATGAGCAGTTCTTC.